The rows below give T cell receptor beta chains drawn from one sample of a study of lymphopenia after photon versus proton radiotherapy. Assay: immunoSEQ multiplex PCR; the TCRdb copy retains only in-frame clones and omits some. Among about 12,000 clones, roughly 90% were seen once, and the ten largest hold 3.3%. The sequences come from peripheral blood, collected from a patient treated with proton-based radiotherapy. The receptors were gathered from a man aged 55 to 69 with pancreatic cancer. Each CDR3 is given with its conserved first and last residue. Each record gives: clone size, D gene, J gene, V gene, CDR3 DNA, CDR3 protein. The D gene is left open where the match is weak. Part of the rows lack a size; the others show once, few, many or a class for expanded clones.

size: .
D: .
J: TRBJ2-1
V: TRBV7-3
DNA: TGTGCCAGCAGCTTAAACCCCTATGACAATGAGCAGTTCTTC
CDR3: CASSLNPYDNEQFF

size: .
D: TRBD1
J: TRBJ2-1
V: TRBV5-6
DNA: TGTGCCAGCCTCGGACAGGGGAAAGGCAATGAGCAGTTCTTC
CDR3: CASLGQGKGNEQFF

size: .
D: TRBD1
J: TRBJ1-2
V: TRBV9
DNA: TGTGCCAGCAGCCTTGCCGGGACAGGGGTCGGCGGCTACACCTTC
CDR3: CASSLAGTGVGGYTF

size: .
D: .
J: TRBJ2-3
V: TRBV9
DNA: TGTGCCAGCGCGAGGGGGGGAGATACGCAGTATTTT
CDR3: CASARGGDTQYF

size: .
D: .
J: TRBJ2-5
V: TRBV5-4
DNA: TGTGCCAGCAGCTTGTCTGACAGATCGGAGACCCAGTACTTC
CDR3: CASSLSDRSETQYF

size: .
D: .
J: TRBJ1-2
V: TRBV14
DNA: TGTGCCAGCAGCCGCGCGGGGGGCTACTATGGCTACACCTTC
CDR3: CASSRAGGYYGYTF

size: .
D: TRBD1
J: TRBJ1-2
V: TRBV4-2
DNA: TGTGCCAGCAGCCAAGATGGGGACAGTTATGGCTACACCTTC
CDR3: CASSQDGDSYGYTF

size: .
D: TRBD2
J: TRBJ2-1
V: TRBV9
DNA: TGTGCCAGCAGCGAAGGAGCGGGAGGGCCTGGGAATGAGCAGTTCTTC
CDR3: CASSEGAGGPGNEQFF

size: once
D: .
J: TRBJ2-1
V: TRBV7-9
DNA: TGTGCCAGCAGCGACCAGACTAGTCTTTCACTCGACGAGCAGTTCTTC
CDR3: CASSDQTSLSLDEQFF

size: .
D: .
J: TRBJ2-1
V: TRBV28
DNA: TGTGCCAGCAGTTTACTGGGGAATGAGCAGTTCTTC
CDR3: CASSLLGNEQFF

size: .
D: TRBD1
J: TRBJ1-2
V: TRBV28
DNA: TGTGCCAGCAGTTTATCCTCTCGCAGGGGGCATCGGTATGGCTACACCTTC
CDR3: CASSLSSRRGHRYGYTF

size: .
D: .
J: TRBJ2-3
V: TRBV6-5
DNA: TGTGCCAGCAGTTACTCACTTCTTGGGGGGAATACGCAGTATTTT
CDR3: CASSYSLLGGNTQYF

size: .
D: TRBD2
J: TRBJ2-1
V: TRBV6-6
DNA: TGTGCCAGCAGGTCTAGCGGATTATTACAGAATGAGCAGTTCTTC
CDR3: CASRSSGLLQNEQFF

size: .
D: .
J: TRBJ1-2
V: TRBV4-2
DNA: TGTGCCAGCAGCCGTATGTCAAAGACCTATGGCTACACCTTC
CDR3: CASSRMSKTYGYTF

size: .
D: TRBD1
J: TRBJ2-6
V: TRBV18
DNA: TGTGCCAGCTCACCACGACAGGGTACTACTGGGGCCAACGTCCTGACTTTC
CDR3: CASSPRQGTTGANVLTF

size: once
D: TRBD1
J: TRBJ2-5
V: TRBV19
DNA: TGTGCCACTAGACAGGGCCAAGAGACCCAGTACTTC
CDR3: CATRQGQETQYF

size: .
D: TRBD1
J: TRBJ1-2
V: TRBV11-2
DNA: TGTGCCAGCAGCCGTTTACCCGGGACAGGTGTTAACTATGGCTACACCTTC
CDR3: CASSRLPGTGVNYGYTF

size: .
D: TRBD1
J: TRBJ2-2
V: TRBV5-1
DNA: TGCGCCAGCAGCTTTCGGACAGGGTTTAACACCGGGGAGCTGTTTTTT
CDR3: CASSFRTGFNTGELFF

size: .
D: TRBD2
J: TRBJ2-1
V: TRBV16
DNA: TGTGCCAGCAGCCAATATCCGACTAGCGGTTACAATGAGCAGTTCTTC
CDR3: CASSQYPTSGYNEQFF

size: once
D: .
J: TRBJ2-7
V: TRBV5-5
DNA: TGTGCCAGCAGCTTGCAGGGTTGGACCTACGAGCAGTACTTC
CDR3: CASSLQGWTYEQYF

size: .
D: .
J: TRBJ1-4
V: TRBV4-3
DNA: TGCGCCAGCAGCCTAGAACACAAGCGAAATGAAAAACTGTTTTTT
CDR3: CASSLEHKRNEKLFF

size: .
D: .
J: TRBJ2-7
V: TRBV28
DNA: TGTGCCAGCAGTTTACTCCCTCTAGAGGAGCAGTACTTC
CDR3: CASSLLPLEEQYF

size: .
D: .
J: TRBJ2-1
V: TRBV11-3
DNA: TGTGCCAGCAGCCCCATTGTGGGCAGCTCCTACAATGAGCAGTTCTTC
CDR3: CASSPIVGSSYNEQFF

size: .
D: .
J: TRBJ2-7
V: TRBV18
DNA: TGTGCCAGCTCAAATACAGGGAGCGAGCAGTACTTC
CDR3: CASSNTGSEQYF

size: .
D: .
J: TRBJ1-1
V: TRBV7-2
DNA: TGTGCCAGCAACCTCTTAGGAGGAACTGAAGCTTTCTTT
CDR3: CASNLLGGTEAFF

size: once
D: .
J: TRBJ1-5
V: TRBV18
DNA: TGTGCCAGCTCACCTGACCTTAGCAATCAGCCCCAGCATTTT
CDR3: CASSPDLSNQPQHF

size: .
D: TRBD2
J: TRBJ2-5
V: TRBV19
DNA: TGTGCCAGTAGTACGACACCGGGACTAGCGGGAGGAAGGAGGGAGACCCAGTACTTC
CDR3: CASSTTPGLAGGRRETQYF

size: .
D: TRBD2
J: TRBJ2-7
V: TRBV6-1
DNA: TGTGCCAGCAGTCTAGCGGGAGTAGGATTCTACGAGCAGTACTTC
CDR3: CASSLAGVGFYEQYF

size: .
D: .
J: TRBJ1-2
V: TRBV28
DNA: TGTGCCAGCAGATCCCCAGGAACTAACTATGGCTACACCTTC
CDR3: CASRSPGTNYGYTF

size: .
D: .
J: TRBJ1-5
V: TRBV19
DNA: TGTGCCAGTCGGTTTGGGGGCATTCAGCCCCAGCATTTT
CDR3: CASRFGGIQPQHF

size: .
D: .
J: TRBJ2-7
V: TRBV10-3
DNA: TGTGCCATCAGTGAGTCAGCGGTGAAATATTCCTACGAGCAGTACTTC
CDR3: CAISESAVKYSYEQYF

size: .
D: .
J: TRBJ2-3
V: TRBV5-4
DNA: TGTGCCAGCAGCTTTGGACTACGATCAGATACGCAGTATTTT
CDR3: CASSFGLRSDTQYF

size: once
D: TRBD1
J: TRBJ2-7
V: TRBV6-6
DNA: TGTGCCAGCAGTGACACCAGAGGGACAGGGCCGGAGTACTTC
CDR3: CASSDTRGTGPEYF

size: .
D: .
J: TRBJ2-5
V: TRBV6-6
DNA: TGTGCCAGCAGTCCTTTTTCGGACTCGATGAGAGAGACCCAGTACTTC
CDR3: CASSPFSDSMRETQYF

size: .
D: .
J: TRBJ1-2
V: TRBV14
DNA: TGTGCCAGCAGCCCTACTAACAGGGCGCGTGGCTACACCTTC
CDR3: CASSPTNRARGYTF

size: .
D: .
J: TRBJ2-2
V: TRBV29-1
DNA: TGCAGCGTCTCCGATCTAGAGACCGGGGAGCTGTTTTTT
CDR3: CSVSDLETGELFF

size: .
D: TRBD2
J: TRBJ2-2
V: TRBV7-2
DNA: TGTGCCAGCAGCTTAGTGCCTAGCGGGAGTATCACCGGGGAGCTGTTTTTT
CDR3: CASSLVPSGSITGELFF

size: .
D: TRBD2
J: TRBJ2-5
V: TRBV11-2
DNA: TGTGCCAGCAGCCCTGGGACTAGCGGCTCCCAAGAGACCCAGTACTTC
CDR3: CASSPGTSGSQETQYF

size: .
D: TRBD1
J: TRBJ1-5
V: TRBV11-3
DNA: TGTGCCAGCAGCTCCCGGGACAGCTATAGCAATCAGCCCCAGCATTTT
CDR3: CASSSRDSYSNQPQHF

size: once
D: .
J: TRBJ2-5
V: TRBV10-3
DNA: TGTGCCATCAGTGAGTCGGAAAGAACAGAGACCCAGTACTTC
CDR3: CAISESERTETQYF

size: .
D: .
J: TRBJ2-7
V: TRBV18
DNA: TGTGCCAGCTCACCCAGGGTAGCCTACGAGCAGTACTTC
CDR3: CASSPRVAYEQYF

size: .
D: TRBD1
J: TRBJ1-4
V: TRBV7-2
DNA: TGTGCCAGCAGCAGGGACAGGGGTGAAAAACTGTTTTTT
CDR3: CASSRDRGEKLFF

size: .
D: TRBD2
J: TRBJ2-1
V: TRBV6-6
DNA: TGTGCCAGCAGACCAGGACTAGCGGGTTCTGGGGATGAGCAGTTCTTC
CDR3: CASRPGLAGSGDEQFF

size: few
D: TRBD1
J: TRBJ1-2
V: TRBV7-7
DNA: TGTGCTAGCAGCACGGACAGGGGCTATGGCTACACCTTC
CDR3: CASSTDRGYGYTF

size: .
D: .
J: TRBJ1-1
V: TRBV25-1
DNA: TGTGCCAGCAGTGAACGGCAGGGAGGGCCCATGAACACTGAAGCTTTCTTT
CDR3: CASSERQGGPMNTEAFF

size: once
D: .
J: TRBJ2-1
V: TRBV6-5
DNA: TGTGCCAGCAGTTACTCGAAGGTTGGACTTCCGAATGAGCAGTTCTTC
CDR3: CASSYSKVGLPNEQFF

size: .
D: TRBD2
J: TRBJ2-6
V: TRBV7-9
DNA: TGTGCCAGCAGCGCACGCGGGGGGCTTGGGGCCAACGTCCTGACTTTC
CDR3: CASSARGGLGANVLTF

size: .
D: TRBD1
J: TRBJ2-7
V: TRBV11-2
DNA: TGTGCCAGCAGCTTAGGATCCCCAGGGGGCGGCTACGAGCAGTACTTC
CDR3: CASSLGSPGGGYEQYF

size: .
D: TRBD2
J: TRBJ2-5
V: TRBV11-3
DNA: TGTGCCAGCAGCCCCCCCGATGGGACTAGCGAGAAAAGGTACCAAGAGACCCAGTACTTC
CDR3: CASSPPDGTSEKRYQETQYF

size: .
D: .
J: TRBJ2-7
V: TRBV28
DNA: TGTGCCAGCAGGGCCGGCGGCTCTGGGTCCTACGAGCAGTACTTC
CDR3: CASRAGGSGSYEQYF

size: .
D: .
J: TRBJ1-6
V: TRBV6-5
DNA: TGTGCCAGCAGGCGTACAGGGTATAATTCACCCCTCCACTTT
CDR3: CASRRTGYNSPLHF

size: .
D: TRBD1
J: TRBJ2-7
V: TRBV30
DNA: TGTGCCTGGAGTTTGGGACAGGGTCGCGAGCAGTACTTC
CDR3: CAWSLGQGREQYF

size: few
D: TRBD1
J: TRBJ2-3
V: TRBV30
DNA: TGTGCCTGGAGTGCAAGTGACAGGGCCGTGGATACGCAGTATTTT
CDR3: CAWSASDRAVDTQYF

size: .
D: .
J: TRBJ2-3
V: TRBV20-1
DNA: TGCAGTGCCCCACCCGCAGATACGCAGTATTTT
CDR3: CSAPPADTQYF

size: .
D: .
J: TRBJ2-5
V: TRBV7-3
DNA: TGTGCCAGCAGCTTATCTGGACGGGGAGGACTCCGGGCAGAGACCCAGTACTTC
CDR3: CASSLSGRGGLRAETQYF

size: .
D: .
J: TRBJ2-3
V: TRBV2
DNA: TGTGCCAGCAGCCGTGGACAGATCACAGATACGCAGTATTTT
CDR3: CASSRGQITDTQYF

size: .
D: .
J: TRBJ2-1
V: TRBV5-1
DNA: TGCGCCAGCAAACCGGGGGGCTCGGACAATGAGCAGTTCTTC
CDR3: CASKPGGSDNEQFF